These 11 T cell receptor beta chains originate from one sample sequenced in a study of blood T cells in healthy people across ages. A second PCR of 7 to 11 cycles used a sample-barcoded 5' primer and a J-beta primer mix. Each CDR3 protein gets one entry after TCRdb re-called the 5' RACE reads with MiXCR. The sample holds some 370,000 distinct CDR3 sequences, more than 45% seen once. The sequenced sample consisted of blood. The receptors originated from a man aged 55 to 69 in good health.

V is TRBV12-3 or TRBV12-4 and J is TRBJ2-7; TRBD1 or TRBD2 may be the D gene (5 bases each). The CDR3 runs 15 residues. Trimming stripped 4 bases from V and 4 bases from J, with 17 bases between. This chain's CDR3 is CASSSGTDLKYEQYF. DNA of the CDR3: TGTGCCAGCAGTTCCGGGACGGACCTGAAGTACGAGCAGTACTTC.

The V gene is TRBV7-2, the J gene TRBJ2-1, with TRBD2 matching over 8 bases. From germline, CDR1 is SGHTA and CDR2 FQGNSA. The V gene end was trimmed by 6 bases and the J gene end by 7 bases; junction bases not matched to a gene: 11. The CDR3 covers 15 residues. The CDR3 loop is CASRLDVAGQNEQFF. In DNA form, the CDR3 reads TGTGCCAGCAGGTTGGACGTAGCGGGGCAGAATGAGCAGTTCTTC.

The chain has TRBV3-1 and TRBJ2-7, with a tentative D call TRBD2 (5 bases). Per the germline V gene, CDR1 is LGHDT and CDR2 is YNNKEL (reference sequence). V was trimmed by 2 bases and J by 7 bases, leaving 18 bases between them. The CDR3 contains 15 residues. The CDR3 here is CASSQTETRTGEQYF. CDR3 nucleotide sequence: TGTGCCAGCAGCCAAACTGAGACCCGGACGGGGGAGCAGTACTTC.

For the CDR3, the DNA is TGCGCCAGCGGTTATGAGGGTCCCACAGATACGCAGTATTTT. This translates into CASGYEGPTDTQYF. The gene calls are TRBV5-1 and TRBJ2-3; possible D gene TRBD2, 5 bases. CDR1 SGHRS and CDR2 YFSETQ come from the germline V gene. Trimming stripped 7 bases from V and 2 bases from J, with 14 bases between. The length of the CDR3 is 14 residues.

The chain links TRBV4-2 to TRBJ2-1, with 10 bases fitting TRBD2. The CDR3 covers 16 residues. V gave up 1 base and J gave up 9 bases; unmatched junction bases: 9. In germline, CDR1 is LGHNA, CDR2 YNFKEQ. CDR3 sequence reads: CASSQVGAGGPREQFF. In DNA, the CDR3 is TGTGCCAGCAGCCAAGTAGGAGCGGGAGGGCCGCGTGAGCAGTTCTTC.

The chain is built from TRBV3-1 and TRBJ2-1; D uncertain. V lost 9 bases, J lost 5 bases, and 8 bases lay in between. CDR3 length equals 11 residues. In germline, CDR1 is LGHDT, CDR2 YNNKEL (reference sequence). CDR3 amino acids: CASAWDNEQFF. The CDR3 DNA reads TGTGCCAGTGCCTGGGACAATGAGCAGTTCTTC.

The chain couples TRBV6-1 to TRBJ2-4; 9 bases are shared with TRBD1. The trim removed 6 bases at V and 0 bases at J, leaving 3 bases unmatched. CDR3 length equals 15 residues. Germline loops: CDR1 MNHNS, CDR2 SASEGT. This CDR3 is CASRQGAIAKNIQYF. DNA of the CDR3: TGTGCCAGCAGACAGGGGGCGATAGCCAAAAACATTCAGTACTTC.

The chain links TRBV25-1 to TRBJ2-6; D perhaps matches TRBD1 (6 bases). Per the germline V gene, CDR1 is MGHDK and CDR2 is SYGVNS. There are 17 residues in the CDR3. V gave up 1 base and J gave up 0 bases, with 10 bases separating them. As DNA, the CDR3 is TGTGCCAGCAGTGAATGGGGGACACTCTCTGGGGCCAACGTCCTGACTTTC. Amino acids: CASSEWGTLSGANVLTF.

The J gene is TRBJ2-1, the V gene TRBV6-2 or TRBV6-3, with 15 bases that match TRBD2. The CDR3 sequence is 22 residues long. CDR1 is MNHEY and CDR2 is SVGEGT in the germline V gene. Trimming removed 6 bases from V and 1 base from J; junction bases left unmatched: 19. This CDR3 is CASRGMPGTSGRFPKSYNEQFF. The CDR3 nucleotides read TGTGCCAGCAGGGGGATGCCCGGGACTAGCGGGAGGTTCCCCAAATCCTACAATGAGCAGTTCTTC.

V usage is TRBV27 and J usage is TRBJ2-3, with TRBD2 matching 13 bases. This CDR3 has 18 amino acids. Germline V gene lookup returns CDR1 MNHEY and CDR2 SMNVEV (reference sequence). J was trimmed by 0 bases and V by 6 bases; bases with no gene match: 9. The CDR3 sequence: CASSPGTSGTISTDTQYF. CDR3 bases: TGTGCCAGCAGCCCCGGGACTAGCGGGACAATCAGCACAGATACGCAGTATTTT.

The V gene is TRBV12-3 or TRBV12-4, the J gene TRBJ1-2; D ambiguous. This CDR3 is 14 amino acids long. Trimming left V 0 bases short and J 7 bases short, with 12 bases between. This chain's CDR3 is CASSLAPTSAGYTF. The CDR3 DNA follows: TGTGCCAGCAGTTTAGCCCCTACTTCGGCTGGCTACACCTTC.